This is a list of T cell receptor beta chains from one sample in a study of cytomegalovirus exposure and HLA in healthy donors. Libraries were prepared by immunoSEQ multiplex PCR; TCRdb keeps only in-frame clonotypes and omits some of them. The table lists roughly 38,000 clones, approximately 90% of them singletons. Specimen: PBMCs. The source of these receptors is a woman in her late teens or twenties in good health and CMV-seronegative. CDR3s include the opening cysteine and the closing phenylalanine or tryptophan. The D gene is left open where the match is weak. Clone size is given for some rows only: seen once, a few or many times, or a class if the clone is expanded.

size	V	D	J	CDR3	DNA
.	TRBV19	.	TRBJ2-2	CASSFRTFTGELFF	TGTGCCAGTAGTTTCCGGACATTCACCGGGGAGCTGTTTTTT
.	TRBV28	.	TRBJ1-1	CASSLLTDTEASF	TGTGCCAGCAGTTTACTCACAGACACTGAAGCTTCCTTT
.	TRBV27	TRBD1	TRBJ2-3	CASSLWQGAKDTQYF	TGTGCCAGCAGTTTATGGCAGGGGGCGAAGGATACGCAGTATTTT
.	TRBV27	TRBD2	TRBJ2-2	CASSFVAGGGTGELFF	TGTGCCAGCAGTTTTGTAGCGGGAGGTGGAACCGGGGAGCTGTTTTTT
.	TRBV4-3	.	TRBJ2-7	CASSQESSGSYEQYF	TGCGCCAGCAGCCAAGAAAGCAGCGGCTCCTACGAGCAGTACTTC
.	TRBV19	TRBD1	TRBJ1-2	CASSIGTVYGYTF	TGTGCCAGTAGTATTGGGACAGTCTATGGCTACACCTTC
.	TRBV18	TRBD2	TRBJ2-3	CASSGTSGTDTQYF	TGTGCCAGCTCAGGGACTAGCGGCACAGATACGCAGTATTTT
.	TRBV27	TRBD2	TRBJ2-7	CASSQREGPYEQYF	TGTGCCAGCAGTCAGCGGGAGGGACCCTACGAGCAGTACTTC
.	TRBV10-3	.	TRBJ1-5	CAISESTDSNQPQHF	TGTGCCATCAGTGAGTCGACAGATAGCAATCAGCCCCAGCATTTT
.	TRBV6-5	TRBD2	TRBJ2-2	CASSYLTSGTGELFF	TGTGCCAGCAGTTATTTGACTAGCGGGACCGGGGAGCTGTTTTTT
once	TRBV7-2	TRBD1	TRBJ1-5	CASSPGTGRNSNQPQHF	TGTGCCAGCAGCCCCGGGACAGGGAGAAATAGCAATCAGCCCCAGCATTTT
.	TRBV11-3	TRBD2	TRBJ2-1	CASSTRLAGGNEQFF	TGTGCCAGCAGTACAAGACTAGCGGGAGGCAATGAGCAGTTCTTC
.	TRBV29-1	TRBD2	TRBJ2-1	CSVDGREDYNEQFF	TGCAGCGTTGATGGGCGGGAGGATTACAATGAGCAGTTCTTC
.	TRBV27	.	TRBJ2-1	CASSLEATLFSYNEQFF	TGTGCCAGCAGCCTGGAGGCTACCCTTTTCTCCTACAATGAGCAGTTCTTC
once	TRBV6-5	TRBD1	TRBJ1-3	CASSQDRVGNTIYF	TGTGCCAGCAGTCAGGACAGGGTCGGAAACACCATATATTTT
.	TRBV18	TRBD1	TRBJ2-5	CASSPRQGAETQYF	TGTGCCAGCTCACCCCGACAGGGAGCGGAGACCCAGTACTTC
.	TRBV30	TRBD1	TRBJ1-2	CAWSVPSPTGSYGYTF	TGTGCCTGGAGTGTACCCTCTCCGACAGGGAGCTATGGCTACACCTTC
.	TRBV19	TRBD1	TRBJ2-5	CASSFGTAQETQYF	TGTGCCAGTAGCTTCGGGACAGCCCAAGAGACCCAGTACTTC
.	TRBV19	.	TRBJ2-3	CASSRTSLAGTDTQYF	TGTGCCAGTAGCAGAACTAGTTTGGCTGGCACAGATACGCAGTATTTT
once	TRBV7-3	TRBD1	TRBJ2-7	CASSLDRGGEQYF	TGTGCCAGCAGCCTGGACAGGGGCGGCGAGCAGTACTTC
.	TRBV2	TRBD2	TRBJ2-5	CASSRASGSEETQYF	TGTGCCAGCAGTAGGGCTAGCGGGAGTGAGGAGACCCAGTACTTC
.	TRBV5-4	.	TRBJ2-1	CASSLADEQFF	TGTGCCAGCAGCTTGGCGGATGAGCAGTTCTTC